Listed below are T cell receptor beta chains from one sample, sequenced in a study of metastatic and nonmetastatic thyroid tumors. TCRdb reprocessed the PCR reads using MiXCR. The sample holds tens of thousands of clones, almost 30% seen once. The material sequenced was blood. The receptors stem from a female donor with papillary thyroid cancer or a benign thyroid nodule (not recorded which). Some clones in this sample may be carry-over from other donors' samples. The CDR3 runs from the conserved cysteine through the conserved F or W. D genes are given only for firm matches. Not every row has a clone size; where given, it reads once, few, many or a size class.

.,16,TRBV12-3/TRBV12-4,.,TRBJ2-2,TGTGCCAGCAGTGCGCCGGACAGCAGGAACACCGGGGAGCTGTTTTTT,CASSAPDSRNTGELFF
TRBD1,14,TRBV19,few,TRBJ1-6,TGTGCCAGTAGTAACGGACAGGGAACGAGACCCCTCCACTTT,CASSNGQGTRPLHF
TRBD2,14,TRBV2,many,TRBJ2-7,TGTGCCAGCAGAACCGGGACTAGCGATCACGAGCAGTACTTC,CASRTGTSDHEQYF
TRBD1,14,TRBV7-9,many,TRBJ1-2,TGTGCCAGCAGCTTATTGGGACAGATCTATGGCTACACCTTC,CASSLLGQIYGYTF
.,15,TRBV7-8,.,TRBJ1-2,TGTGCCAGCAGCCTTGTTTTAGGGCCGGCCTATGGCTACACCTTC,CASSLVLGPAYGYTF
.,13,TRBV27,.,TRBJ1-1,TGTGCCAGCAGTTTAAGAGGGAACACTGAAGCTTTCTTT,CASSLRGNTEAFF
.,18,TRBV11-1,.,TRBJ1-4,TGTGCCAGCAGCCCAGTCCCTGGGACCTACGAACGGGGTGAAAAACTGTTTTTT,CASSPVPGTYERGEKLFF
TRBD1,12,TRBV19,.,TRBJ2-1,TGTGCCAGTGGGACAGCTTACAATGAGCAGTTCTTC,CASGTAYNEQFF
TRBD2,19,TRBV4-2,many,TRBJ2-7,TGTGCCAGCAGCCCCGAGACCGGGACTAGCGGAATTCGCTCCTACGAGCAGTACTTC,CASSPETGTSGIRSYEQYF
.,12,TRBV12-3/TRBV12-4,few,TRBJ1-2,TGTGCCAGCAGTCCCGACAACTCTGGCTACACCTTC,CASSPDNSGYTF
.,16,TRBV6-1,.,TRBJ1-3,TGTGCCAGCAAATCAAACGGGGCGAGCTCTGGAAACACCATATATTTT,CASKSNGASSGNTIYF
TRBD1,16,TRBV6-5,few,TRBJ1-1,TGTGCCAGCAGTTACTCGGGAGGGGGCTTTAGCACTGAAGCTTTCTTT,CASSYSGGGFSTEAFF
.,15,TRBV12-3/TRBV12-4,many,TRBJ1-4,TGTGCCAGCAGTACACCGACCGGGGATCTTGGAAAACTGTTTTTT,CASSTPTGDLGKLFF
.,16,TRBV27,many,TRBJ2-6,TGTGCCAGCAGTTTAAGTCCCTACTCTGGGGCCAACGTCCTGACTTTC,CASSLSPYSGANVLTF
.,14,TRBV6-4,few,TRBJ2-2,TGTGCCAGCAGTCCCGGGACGGGGACCGGGGAGCTGTTTTTT,CASSPGTGTGELFF
.,12,TRBV12-5,.,TRBJ2-1,TGTGCTAGTGTTCTTGGCACTAATGAGCAGTTCTTC,CASVLGTNEQFF
.,15,TRBV2,few,TRBJ1-3,TGTGCCAGCAGTGATAGGAGCGGACAGAGAAACACCATATATTTT,CASSDRSGQRNTIYF
.,12,TRBV20-1,.,TRBJ1-5,TGCAGTGCCATAGTCGGGAATCAGCCCCAGCATTTT,CSAIVGNQPQHF
.,15,TRBV6-5,.,TRBJ2-7,TGTGCCAGCAGTTACTCGGTATTGTCCCGTGCCGAGCAGTACTTC,CASSYSVLSRAEQYF
.,11,TRBV30,.,TRBJ1-4,TGTGCCTGGAGAAGGGGCGAAAAACTGTTTTTT,CAWRRGEKLFF
TRBD1,12,TRBV24-1,few,TRBJ2-7,TGTGCCACCAGTGACGACAGGGAAAAGCAGTACTTC,CATSDDREKQYF